This T cell receptor beta chain was identified in a study of beta chain features in type 1 diabetes. Regarding the study as a whole: Moderately but significantly shorter TCRB CDR3s were found in Type 1 diabetes patients in all four CD4+ subsets. Healthy donors had naive, central memory and Treg TCRB repertoires that appeared less similar than those seen among patients. No resolution was reached here on whether HLA type influences TCRB rearrangement.

To note about this clone: As yet, its antigen is unknown.

The CDR3 is made up of 14 amino acids. The germline gives CDR1 SGHNT, CDR2 YYREEE (reference sequence). V dropped 4 bases and J dropped 2 bases, with 13 bases sitting between them. Investigators reverse transcribed all isolated RNA, so they sequenced expressed TCRB transcripts. TCRdb's copy holds only in-frame clones and misses some; the assay was immunoSEQ multiplex PCR. The profile shows more than 300,000 clones, 8.5% to 10% of them singletons. Based on CD45RO/CCR7/CD25/CD127/CD95/CD27, CD4+ regulatory, stem cell-like memory, naive and central memory cells were sorted. The rearrangement uses TRBV5-4 and TRBJ2-7; D perhaps matches TRBD2 (6 bases). The TCR comes from a man under 40 with type 1 diabetes. Sample: central memory CD4+ T cells from blood. The DNA for the CDR3 is TGTGCCAGCAGCGTTTCAAGCGGGCCCTACGAGCAGTACTTC. It is translated as CASSVSSGPYEQYF.